The 18 T cell receptor beta chains below were found in one sample sequenced in a study of T-cell memory formation after mild COVID-19. Via MiXCR, TCRdb re-called the 5' RACE reads, giving one row per CDR3 protein. This sample has hundreds of thousands of distinct CDR3 sequences, with over 15% found just once. The sequencing sample was made of PBMCs or a T cell subset sorted from them (not recorded which). The receptors come from an adult woman who had mild COVID-19 (a few samples of this study predate the infection). Cell type and time point are not known.

This clonotype was seen only a few times. The J gene is TRBJ2-2, the V gene TRBV5-1; 8 nucleotides line up with TRBD1. The CDR3 length is 15 residues. Per the germline V gene, CDR1 is SGHRS and CDR2 is YFSETQ. The ends lost 4 bases at V and 4 bases at J; junction bases unmatched: 6. CDR3 in DNA: TGCGCCAGCAGCCTCCAGGGGGCTGGCACCGGGGAGCTGTTTTTT. This codes for CASSLQGAGTGELFF.

The chain links TRBV20-1 to TRBJ2-1, with 7 bases that match TRBD2. There are 13 residues in the CDR3. Germline V gene lookup returns CDR1 DFQATT and CDR2 SNEGSKA (reference sequence). Germline trimming cut 1 base from V and 9 bases from J; bases unmatched to any gene: 6. The CDR3 here is CSARVRGKGEQFF. The CDR3 coding sequence is TGCAGTGCTAGAGTGCGGGGGAAGGGTGAGCAGTTCTTC.

A few counts support this clonotype. J is TRBJ2-1 and V is TRBV5-1; TRBD2 matches at 14 bases. The CDR3 is made up of 16 amino acids. J gave up 8 bases and V 2 bases, and 6 bases lay outside the gene matches. Germline CDR1 reads SGHRS; CDR2 reads YFSETQ. Here the CDR3 DNA reads TGCGCCAGCAGCTTCCTGGGACTAGCGGGGGTACATGAGCAGTTCTTC. Translation: CASSFLGLAGVHEQFF.

V and J are TRBV20-1 and TRBJ1-2; D is unclear. With 0 bases removed from V and 2 bases from J, the gap between germline ends came to 10 bases. The germline V gene encodes CDR1 DFQATT and CDR2 SNEGSKA (reference sequence). The CDR3 runs 14 residues. CDR3: CSARDFEQNYGYTF. CDR3 nucleotides: TGCAGTGCTAGAGATTTCGAACAGAACTATGGCTACACCTTC.

This clonotype was found many times. The CDR3 bases are TGTGCCAGCAGTTTAACGGACGAGCAGTACTTC. It encodes CASSLTDEQYF. The gene calls are TRBV12-3 or TRBV12-4 and TRBJ2-7; D remains ambiguous. The CDR3 is made up of 11 amino acids. V was pared by 2 bases and J by 5 bases, with 4 bases between.

The chain recombines TRBV7-6 with TRBJ1-3; D remains unclear. Germline CDR1 is SGHVS and CDR2 is FNYEAQ. There are 15 residues in the CDR3. V was cut by 4 bases and J by 4 bases, with 14 bases left in between. The CDR3 is CASSSEWGDGNTIYF. The CDR3 DNA follows: TGTGCCAGCAGCTCGGAATGGGGAGACGGAAACACCATATATTTT.

This clonotype was observed a handful of times. This sequence joins TRBV5-1 and TRBJ1-1; D unresolved. Trimming cost V 3 bases and J 2 bases, with 8 bases left between them. Germline-derived CDR1 and CDR2 are SGHRS and YFSETQ. The CDR3 loop spans 13 amino acids. DNA of the CDR3: TGCGCCAGCAGCTCTGGAAGTAACACTGAAGCTTTCTTT. Translated, it gives CASSSGSNTEAFF.

This clonotype was observed a few times. The genes are TRBV9 and TRBJ2-3; 9 bases are shared with TRBD2. V shed 0 bases, J shed 2 bases, and the junction held 4 bases outside the gene matches. Germline CDR1 reads SGDLS; CDR2 reads YYNGEE. The CDR3 has 16 amino acids. CDR3: CASSVGASGNTDTQYF. The CDR3 coding sequence is TGTGCCAGCAGCGTAGGTGCTAGCGGGAACACAGATACGCAGTATTTT.

This clonotype was observed a few times. The J gene is TRBJ2-7, the V gene TRBV10-3; 9 bases line up with TRBD1. The CDR3 has 14 residues. J was trimmed by 4 bases and V by 3 bases; bases with no gene match: 4. The germline CDR1 and CDR2 sequences are ENHRY and SYGVKD. CDR3 bases: TGTGCCATCAGTGAAGGGACAGGGAGGTACGAGCAGTACTTC. Residues: CAISEGTGRYEQYF.

This clonotype was observed many times. The chain carries TRBV27 and TRBJ1-5; possible D gene TRBD1, 5 bases. The V and J ends lost 7 bases and 2 bases respectively, with 12 bases between them. The CDR3 runs to 14 residues. Germline V gives CDR1 MNHEY, CDR2 SMNVEV (reference sequence). The CDR3 sequence: CASTPVGGNQPQHF. Here the CDR3 DNA reads TGTGCCAGCACCCCTGTGGGGGGCAATCAGCCCCAGCATTTT.

The chain joins TRBV4-3 to TRBJ2-7, with 8 bases matching TRBD2. The germline V gene has CDR1 LGHNA and CDR2 YSLEER. The V gene end was trimmed by 1 base and the J gene end by 0 bases; junction bases not matched to a gene: 5. This CDR3 region has 16 residues. The CDR3 coding sequence is TGCGCCAGCAGCCAAGTCGCGGGAGGCCACTCCTACGAGCAGTACTTC. Protein sequence: CASSQVAGGHSYEQYF.

This chain joins TRBV10-3 and TRBJ2-2, with no clear D. The CDR3 is made up of 14 amino acids. The V gene's germline CDR1 is ENHRY and CDR2 SYGVKD. The V gene lost 8 bases and the J gene lost 0 bases, with 10 bases spanning the gap. The DNA for the CDR3 is TGTGCCATCCAAGCAAGCCCGAACACCGGGGAGCTGTTTTTT. Protein sequence: CAIQASPNTGELFF.

This clonotype has just a few counts. This chain uses TRBV4-2 with TRBJ2-3; D possibly corresponds to TRBD2 (6 bases). The CDR3 runs 16 residues. V dropped 1 base and J dropped 2 bases, with 13 bases sitting between them. The germline V gene encodes CDR1 LGHNA and CDR2 YNFKEQ. The CDR3: CASSQVAGLLTDTQYF. CDR3 nucleotides: TGTGCCAGCAGCCAAGTTGCGGGACTCCTCACAGATACGCAGTATTTT.

The chain uses TRBV18 and TRBJ2-3; D might be TRBD1 (5 bases). Germline loops: CDR1 KGHSH, CDR2 LQKENI. The CDR3 consists of 14 residues. Trimming took off 6 bases at V and 6 bases at J, with 16 bases between the two ends. The CDR3 reads CASSAASGLDTQYF. CDR3 sequence (DNA): TGTGCCAGCTCTGCCGCCTCAGGGCTGGATACGCAGTATTTT.

The chain uses TRBV15 and TRBJ1-5, with D tentatively TRBD1 (5 bases). Trimming pared 1 base from V and 7 bases from J, leaving 11 bases between. The length of the CDR3 is 14 residues. CDR1 is LNHNV, CDR2 YYDKDF, per germline (reference sequence). CDR3 nucleotide sequence: TGTGCCACCAGCAGAGCAGGCTCAGGGCAGCCCCAGCATTTT. Translating gives CATSRAGSGQPQHF.

This clonotype appeared a few times. The chain has TRBV27 and TRBJ2-3; D gene unclear. Germline V gene sequence: CDR1 MNHEY, CDR2 SMNVEV (reference sequence). V lost 5 bases and J lost 0, with 21 bases in between. The CDR3 spans 18 residues. This CDR3 reads CASSLGSPIRISTDTQYF. In nucleotides, the CDR3 is TGTGCCAGCAGTCTGGGAAGCCCGATCAGGATTAGCACAGATACGCAGTATTTT.

The V call is TRBV12-3 or TRBV12-4, the J call TRBJ2-5; TRBD2 might be the D (6 bases). Trimming stripped 8 bases from V and 1 base from J, with 11 bases between. The CDR3 extends over 13 amino acids. The CDR3 DNA is TGTGCCAGCTGTAGCGGAGTCCAAGAGACCCAGTACTTC. Translation gives CASCSGVQETQYF.

The J gene is TRBJ1-1, the V gene TRBV4-1; D is possibly TRBD1 (5 bases). Germline V gives CDR1 MGHRA, CDR2 YSYEKL. V lost 7 bases to trimming and J lost 0 bases, with 15 bases between them. This CDR3 contains 15 residues. The CDR3 sequence is CASNPVGGMNTEAFF. The CDR3 coding sequence is TGCGCCAGCAACCCGGTTGGGGGAATGAACACTGAAGCTTTCTTT.